These T cell receptor beta chains were read from a single sample in a study of blood T cell repertoires in COVID-19. Sequenced by immunoSEQ multiplex PCR; TCRdb stores in-frame clones only, minus some. The sample gives fewer than 250,000 clones, around 85% of which show up once; about 6.3% is in the top ten. Sequencing was done on a sample of peripheral blood. The receptors originated from a woman aged 55-70 years with active or convalescent COVID-19. CDR3s include the opening cysteine and the closing phenylalanine or tryptophan. D genes are given only for firm matches. For some rows the clone size is stated as once, few or many, or as a class when expanded; others skip it.

CDR3nt,CDR3aa,j_gene,v_gene,abundance,d_gene
TGTGCCAGTAGTATCAAGATACTAGCGGGGGGGCCAGTGATGCACAATGAGCAGTTCTTC,CASSIKILAGGPVMHNEQFF,TRBJ2-1,TRBV19,few,TRBD2
TGTGCCAGCAGTCCCTTAAGGCGACTAGCGGGGATTTCCTCCTACAATGAGCAGTTCTTC,CASSPLRRLAGISSYNEQFF,TRBJ2-1,TRBV27,-,TRBD2
TGTGCCACCAGTGACTCAGGTTACAATCAGCCCCAGCATTTT,CATSDSGYNQPQHF,TRBJ1-5,TRBV24-1,-,-
TGTGCCAGTAGTATCCGGGGGGGCCAACACAATGAGCAGTTCTTC,CASSIRGGQHNEQFF,TRBJ2-1,TRBV19,-,TRBD2
TGTGCCAGCAGCCCGGGACAGGGGGGTTTAGAAGGAGGCTACACCTTC,CASSPGQGGLEGGYTF,TRBJ1-2,TRBV5-4,-,TRBD1
TGCGCCAGCAGCCCCTCAGGGGGTTCCACTGAAGCTTTCTTT,CASSPSGGSTEAFF,TRBJ1-1,TRBV5-1,-,TRBD1
TGTGCCATCAGTTCCGGGACAGGGCTGAACACCGGGGAGCTGTTTTTT,CAISSGTGLNTGELFF,TRBJ2-2,TRBV10-3,once,TRBD1
TGTGCCAGCAGGTCATCGGGGGGGACCGGGGAGCTGTTTTTT,CASRSSGGTGELFF,TRBJ2-2,TRBV11-3,-,TRBD2
TGTGCCAGCAGCTTTTGGGGGGACTCTGGGGCCAACGTCCTGACTTTC,CASSFWGDSGANVLTF,TRBJ2-6,TRBV7-2,-,-
TGCGCCAGCAGCCCCGGGGGGCCTAGCTCTGGAAACACCATATATTTT,CASSPGGPSSGNTIYF,TRBJ1-3,TRBV5-1,once,-
TGCAGCGTTGAAGATCGGGGCGGAGGAGGGAACATTCAGTACTTC,CSVEDRGGGGNIQYF,TRBJ2-4,TRBV29-1,-,-
TGCGCCAGCAGCTTGGAAGTGCCCGGGAACACTGAAGCTTTCTTT,CASSLEVPGNTEAFF,TRBJ1-1,TRBV5-1,-,-
TGTGCCAGCAGCGCCATCGGAAACACCATATATTTT,CASSAIGNTIYF,TRBJ1-3,TRBV9,-,-
TGTGCCACTGGGCGGGGGGATACGCAGTATTTT,CATGRGDTQYF,TRBJ2-3,TRBV7-9,-,TRBD2
TGTGCCAGCAGTTACTCAACGACAGGCTCTAATCAGCCCCAGCATTTT,CASSYSTTGSNQPQHF,TRBJ1-5,TRBV6-6,-,-
TGTGCCAGCAGCTTGACGCGTGGGGTTACAGGCAAAAACATTCAGTACTTC,CASSLTRGVTGKNIQYF,TRBJ2-4,TRBV5-4,once,-
TGTGCCACCAGTGATCCCGGACTAGCTAGGTGGGGTCGGGAGACCCAGTACTTC,CATSDPGLARWGRETQYF,TRBJ2-5,TRBV24-1,once,TRBD2
TGTGCCAGCAGCTTAGATTATACGGGAGTGGGCACCGGGGAGCTGTTTTTT,CASSLDYTGVGTGELFF,TRBJ2-2,TRBV11-3,few,-
TGTGCCAGCAGCCCCTCATACAGCTCCTACAATGAGCAGTTCTTC,CASSPSYSSYNEQFF,TRBJ2-1,TRBV28,-,-
TGTGCCAGCAGCTTACTGGGACAGGGATCGACTGAAGCTTTCTTT,CASSLLGQGSTEAFF,TRBJ1-1,TRBV7-8,few,TRBD1
TGTGCCAGCAGCTTAGGACAGGGCGACGCTGGGGAGCTGTTTTTT,CASSLGQGDAGELFF,TRBJ2-2,TRBV11-3,-,TRBD1
TGTGCAAGTCGTGCCGGGATTATTCTTACCTACGAGCAGTACTTC,CASRAGIILTYEQYF,TRBJ2-7,TRBV12-2,-,-